The clone carrying this T cell receptor (beta chain) was seen at least ten times. This sample stems from a study of CD8 T cells in ankylosing spondylitis. Libraries of TCR beta came from quantitative 5'-RACE with molecular barcodes. TCRdb redid the calling of the 5' RACE reads with MiXCR, one entry per CDR3 protein. There are about 140,000 distinct CDR3 sequences in the sample; 25% to 35% occur only once, and 4.5% to 6% lies in the top ten. The CDR3 has 16 residues. Germline V gene data show CDR1 as SGHTA and CDR2 as FQGNSA. Germline trimming cut 3 bases from V and 0 bases from J; bases unmatched to any gene: 5.

The genes are TRBV7-2 and TRBJ2-4, with 7 nucleotides matching TRBD2. Sequences were obtained from synovial fluid, either unsorted or a sorted T cell fraction (not recorded which). The receptor's source is a male donor with ankylosing spondylitis. The CDR3 sequence is CASSLSGVLAKNIQYF. The CDR3 region has the DNA TGTGCCAGCAGCTTGAGCGGGGTTCTAGCCAAAAACATTCAGTACTTC.